These T cell receptor beta chains were read from a single sample in a study of control samples from healthy donors and cancer patients. Some clones are missing from TCRdb's copy, which holds only in-frame ones; the method was immunoSEQ multiplex PCR. The sample carries about 170,000 clones, about 94% recorded once. The sequenced sample was blood. Receptors were obtained from an older woman in good health. Both conserved end residues are part of each CDR3. The D gene is left open where the match is weak. Size is omitted from some rows. Given values are once, few, many or a class for expanded clones.

V	J	size	D	CDR3	DNA
TRBV19	TRBJ1-1	-	-	CASSIVWSGTEAFF	TGTGCCAGTAGTATAGTCTGGTCTGGGACAGAAGCTTTCTTT
TRBV3-1/TRBV3-2	TRBJ1-1	-	-	CASRYSEGYTEAFF	TGTGCCAGCAGGTACTCGGAAGGGTACACTGAAGCTTTCTTT
TRBV7-9	TRBJ1-4	-	-	CASSLGVGRDEKLFF	TGTGCCAGCAGCTTAGGCGTAGGGCGGGATGAAAAACTGTTTTTT
TRBV25-1	TRBJ1-2	-	-	CASTGPGTARPHGYTF	TGTGCCAGTACGGGTCCCGGGACGGCAAGGCCTCATGGCTACACCTTC
TRBV4-2	TRBJ2-7	-	-	CASSQERSPGAGWQYEQYF	TGTGCCAGCAGCCAAGAGAGAAGCCCGGGTGCTGGGTGGCAATACGAGCAGTACTTC
TRBV6-1	TRBJ1-2	-	-	CASSEADTYGYTF	TGTGCCAGCAGTGAGGCAGACACCTATGGCTACACCTTC
TRBV5-8	TRBJ2-1	-	-	CASSLEAHRNEQFF	TGTGCCAGCAGCTTGGAAGCCCATCGCAATGAGCAGTTCTTC
TRBV18	TRBJ1-2	-	-	CASSPGSKVGENYGYTF	TGTGCCAGCTCACCTGGTTCGAAGGTCGGTGAAAACTATGGCTACACCTTC
TRBV18	TRBJ2-3	once	-	CASSPGTAVFDTQYF	TGTGCCAGCTCACCAGGGACGGCCGTTTTTGATACGCAGTATTTT
TRBV6-6	TRBJ2-7	-	-	CASSWRSYEQYF	TGTGCCAGCAGTTGGCGGTCCTACGAGCAGTACTTC
TRBV18	TRBJ2-3	once	-	CANSPPEGTDTQYF	TGTGCCAACTCACCACCTGAGGGGACAGATACGCAGTATTTT
TRBV28	TRBJ2-1	-	-	CASREYNEQFF	TGTGCCAGCAGAGAGTACAATGAGCAGTTCTTC
TRBV25-1	TRBJ2-3	-	TRBD1	CASSERGLRTGGTDTQYF	TGTGCCAGCAGTGAGAGGGGATTAAGGACAGGGGGCACAGATACGCAGTATTTT
TRBV5-1	TRBJ1-2	-	-	CASSWGDSNYGYTF	TGCGCCAGCAGCTGGGGAGACAGTAACTATGGCTACACCTTC
TRBV6-2/TRBV6-3	TRBJ1-2	-	-	CASSYSSPRNGYTF	TGTGCCAGCAGTTACTCTTCGCCGCGGAACGGCTACACCTTC
TRBV7-2	TRBJ1-2	-	-	CASSSVGVPVYGYTF	TGTGCCAGCAGCTCTGTGGGGGTACCCGTCTATGGCTACACCTTC
TRBV2	TRBJ1-4	-	-	CASSMTEKLFF	TGTGCCAGCAGTATGACTGAAAAACTGTTTTTT
TRBV7-6	TRBJ2-5	-	TRBD1	CASSLGVFGTGGPETQYF	TGTGCCAGCAGCTTAGGGGTTTTCGGGACAGGGGGCCCAGAGACCCAGTACTTC
TRBV5-1	TRBJ2-3	-	TRBD1	CASSLATGGTDTQYF	TGCGCCAGCAGCTTGGCTACAGGGGGCACAGATACGCAGTATTTT
TRBV5-1	TRBJ1-2	-	-	CASSLTQGTANYGYTF	TGCGCCAGCAGCTTGACCCAGGGAACGGCTAACTATGGCTACACCTTC
TRBV3-1/TRBV3-2	TRBJ1-1	-	TRBD1	CASSQSGQGITEAFF	TGTGCCAGCAGCCAATCGGGACAGGGGATCACTGAAGCTTTCTTT
TRBV6-5	TRBJ1-1	-	-	CASSYNRVGGAFF	TGTGCCAGCAGTTACAATCGGGTGGGGGGAGCTTTCTTT
TRBV6-5	TRBJ1-2	-	TRBD1	CASSYTGAGLGYTF	TGTGCCAGCAGTTACACAGGGGCTGGTTTGGGCTACACCTTC
TRBV19	TRBJ2-5	-	TRBD1	CASSLNRGQETQYF	TGTGCCAGTAGTTTAAACAGGGGCCAAGAGACCCAGTACTTC
TRBV9	TRBJ2-1	-	-	CASSPRLGYNEQFF	TGTGCCAGCAGCCCCAGGCTGGGCTACAATGAGCAGTTCTTC
TRBV2	TRBJ2-3	-	TRBD2	CASSERSGSTDTQYF	TGTGCCAGCAGTGAACGTAGCGGGAGCACAGATACGCAGTATTTT
TRBV6-5	TRBJ1-1	-	-	CASSYSYSYEAFF	TGTGCCAGCAGTTACTCGTACAGCTATGAAGCTTTCTTT
TRBV5-4	TRBJ2-5	-	-	CASSLARDSQETQYF	TGTGCCAGCAGCTTGGCCAGGGATTCTCAAGAGACCCAGTACTTC